This TCR beta chain was sequenced for a study of blood T cell repertoires in COVID-19. Study overall: Samples taken during acute and convalescent COVID-19 were collected in the United States, Italy and Spain. Nucleic acid was either cDNA or gDNA, and it came from T cells, B-cell-depleted T cells, or PBMCs.

This table comes from immunoSEQ multiplex PCR, and its TCRdb copy is limited to in-frame clones, with some not included. The sample gives around 700,000 clones, 90% of which show up once; roughly 0.25% is in the top ten. V gave up 0 bases and J gave up 3 bases, with 9 bases separating them. The CDR3 totals 14 residues. Germline-derived CDR1 and CDR2 are SGHRS and YFSETQ. The V gene is TRBV5-1, the J gene TRBJ1-2; D unclear. The receptor was derived from a woman under 30 with acute or convalescent COVID-19. The sample consisted of peripheral blood. CDR3 in amino acids: CASSLGLGDYGYTF. The CDR3 DNA sequence: TGCGCCAGCAGCTTGGGACTGGGAGACTATGGCTACACCTTC. Variable domain in full (rest from reference TRBV5-1 and TRBJ1-2): KAGVTQTPRYLIKTRGQQVTLSCSPISGHRSVSWYQQTPGQGLQFLFEYFSETQRNKGNFPGRFSGRQFSNSRSEMNVSTLELGDSALYLCASSLGLGDYGYTFGSGTRLTVV.